This TCR beta chain was captured in a study of identical twins. Trimming cost V 7 bases and J 7 bases; bases outside gene matches: 11. CDR3 size: 15 residues. Germline CDR1 is SGHTA and CDR2 is FQGNSA. This clonotype was picked up many times. TCRdb re-called the 5' RACE reads through MiXCR, storing one row per CDR3 protein. This table has a few hundred thousand distinct CDR3 sequences, under 12% appearing once. V is TRBV7-2 and J is TRBJ2-1; TRBD2 aligns across 9 bases. The sequence was collected from a man aged 45-65 years in good health. Sequenced material: memory T cells sorted from blood. In DNA, the CDR3 is TGTGCCAGCATCCCTAGCGGGACCGGGGTGAATGAGCAGTTCTTC. Translated: CASIPSGTGVNEQFF.